A single sample gave rise to the 30 T cell receptor beta chains below, sequenced in a study of control samples from healthy donors and cancer patients. The repertoire was sequenced with immunoSEQ multiplex PCR; TCRdb's copy has only in-frame clones and lacks some. The data contain some 410,000 clones, approximately 92% of them singletons. Sequenced material: PBMCs. The receptor set was obtained from a man between 35 and 55 years old with head and neck cancer.

This CDR3 reads CAWSRRPIYTEAFF. In DNA form, the CDR3 reads TGTGCCTGGAGCCGGAGGCCGATATACACTGAAGCTTTCTTT. The V gene is TRBV30, the J gene TRBJ1-1; D remains ambiguous. Trimming removed 3 bases at V and 3 bases at J, with 14 bases between. The CDR3 is 14 amino acids. Germline V CDR1 and CDR2: GTSNPN, SVGIG (reference sequence). The full variable domain, rest sourced from reference TRBV30 and TRBJ1-1, is SQTIHQWPATLVQPVGSPLSLECTVEGTSNPNLYWYRQAAGRGLQLLFYSVGIGQISSEVPQNLSASRPQDRQFILSSKKLLLSDSGFYLCAWSRRPIYTEAFFGQGTRLTVV.

The chain carries TRBV5-1 and TRBJ1-1; 8 bases line up with TRBD1. The CDR3 loop spans 17 amino acids. After removal of 3 bases from V and 1 base from J, the junction contained 11 bases not matched to a gene. Germline CDR1 is SGHRS and CDR2 is YFSETQ. CDR3 amino acids: CASSYSRTGGANTEAFF. The DNA of the CDR3 is TGCGCCAGCAGCTATTCCCGAACAGGGGGAGCGAACACTGAAGCTTTCTTT.

The CDR3 DNA sequence: TGTGCCAGCAGCGTCGACAGGGGGCCAAGGGAGCAGTACTTC. Translated: CASSVDRGPREQYF. The chain combines TRBV5-4 with TRBJ2-7; 10 bases agree with TRBD1. V lost 4 bases, J lost 7 bases, and 8 bases stayed unmatched. CDR1 and CDR2 from the germline V gene are SGHNT and YYREEE (reference sequence). The CDR3 length is 14 residues.

This clone was counted once. The CDR3 DNA reads TGCGCCAGCAGCTTCGGGACAGGGGAATTCGGCTACACCTTC. Amino acids: CASSFGTGEFGYTF. This chain links TRBV5-1 with TRBJ1-2, with 10 bases aligning to TRBD1. The CDR3 is 14 amino acids. The V segment lost 2 bases and the J segment 8 bases; nucleotides outside the gene matches: 6. Germline V CDR1 and CDR2: SGHRS, YFSETQ.

The chain couples TRBV18 to TRBJ2-5; D remains ambiguous. Germline-derived CDR1 and CDR2 are KGHSH and LQKENI. The CDR3 contains 14 residues. V was cut by 0 bases and J by 4 bases, with 9 bases left in between. This chain's CDR3 is CASSPPSMAETQYF. The CDR3 DNA sequence: TGTGCCAGCTCACCACCTTCGATGGCAGAGACCCAGTACTTC.

V gene TRBV7-2 combines with J gene TRBJ2-2; no firm D call. The V end lost 4 bases, the J end lost 7 bases, and 4 bases lay between the germline ends. The CDR3 runs to 11 residues. The V gene's germline CDR1 is SGHTA and CDR2 FQGNSA. The CDR3: CASSSYGELFF. DNA of the CDR3: TGTGCCAGCAGCTCGTACGGGGAGCTGTTTTTT.

The chain recombines TRBV7-6 with TRBJ2-1; D tentatively reads TRBD1 or TRBD2 (5 bases each). CDR3 length equals 13 residues. Germline V gives CDR1 SGHVS, CDR2 FNYEAQ. Trimming stripped 3 bases from V and 9 bases from J, with 12 bases between. CDR3 protein: CASSFEAGAEQFF. CDR3 nucleotide sequence: TGTGCCAGCAGCTTTGAGGCCGGGGCTGAGCAGTTCTTC.

This chain uses TRBV3-1 (or the pseudogene TRBV3-2) with TRBJ2-3, with D unresolved. The ends were cut back, 2 bases at V and 5 bases at J, with 5 bases in the middle. The CDR3 is 12 amino acids. Germline CDR1 and CDR2: LGHDT and YNNKEL (reference sequence). The CDR3 spells CASSQRGDTQYF. The CDR3 bases are TGTGCCAGCAGCCAACGAGGAGATACGCAGTATTTT.

The gene calls are TRBV10-3 and TRBJ2-2, with 9 nucleotides matching TRBD1. Trimming cost V 2 bases and J 4 bases; bases outside gene matches: 5. The CDR3 covers 16 residues. Germline V lookup: CDR1 ENHRY, CDR2 SYGVKD. The CDR3 nucleotides read TGTGCCATCAGTGAGAGTGGGACAGGGATCACCGGGGAGCTGTTTTTT. Residues: CAISESGTGITGELFF.

This chain uses TRBV5-6 with TRBJ1-1, with D tentatively TRBD1 (5 bases). Trimming took 1 base from V and 1 from J, leaving 8 bases between them. The CDR3 is 14 residues long. Germline loops: CDR1 SGHDT, CDR2 YYEEEE. CDR3 sequence (DNA): TGTGCCAGCAGCTTGTGGGGGAGGAACACTGAAGCTTTCTTT. As protein: CASSLWGRNTEAFF.

The chain links TRBV30 to TRBJ2-5; D gene unclear. CDR3 size: 13 residues. CDR1 and CDR2 from the germline V gene are GTSNPN and SVGIG (reference sequence). V lost 2 bases and J 5 bases, leaving 12 bases between the germline ends. The CDR3 region has the DNA TGTGCCTGGAGTCTTTCGGTGGCCGAGACCCAGTACTTC. Its protein is CAWSLSVAETQYF.

The J gene is TRBJ2-7, the V gene TRBV7-2; perhaps TRBD2 as D (6 bases). Trimming cost V 3 bases and J 7 bases, with 19 bases left between them. Germline V gives CDR1 SGHTA, CDR2 FQGNSA. The CDR3 length is 15 residues. CDR3 in amino acids: CASSFSGRTRGEQYF. The CDR3 region has the DNA TGTGCCAGCAGCTTTAGTGGGAGGACCCGGGGAGAGCAGTACTTC.

This chain connects TRBV27 to TRBJ2-1, with 9 bases identical to TRBD2. Germline V gene sequence: CDR1 MNHEY, CDR2 SMNVEV (reference sequence). The ends lost 1 base at V and 1 base at J; junction bases unmatched: 5. The CDR3 extends over 17 amino acids. The DNA of the CDR3 is TGTGCCAGCAGTTTATTTGCTAGCGGGATGTCCTACAATGAGCAGTTCTTC. This gives the protein CASSLFASGMSYNEQFF.

This sequence joins TRBV21-1 and TRBJ1-5; TRBD1 reflects the table's D call only, with no check against the DNA. TRBV21-1 is given as a pseudogene. The CDR3 consists of 18 residues. The CDR3 DNA reads TGTGCCAGCAGCAAAAGGGGACATGCCTGTAATAGCAATCAGCCCCAGCATTTT. It translates to CASSKRGHACNSNQPQHF.

V and J are TRBV28 and TRBJ2-3; 8 nucleotides agree with TRBD1. This CDR3 region has 18 residues. Germline CDR1 and CDR2: MDHEN and SYDVKM. The trim removed 5 bases at V and 2 bases at J, leaving 15 bases unmatched. The CDR3 here is CASSKPTGQGTSTDTQYF. CDR3 sequence (DNA): TGTGCCAGCAGTAAACCCACCGGACAGGGCACGTCCACAGATACGCAGTATTTT.

The chain uses TRBV25-1 and TRBJ2-3, with D tentatively TRBD1 (6 bases). The germline V gene has CDR1 MGHDK and CDR2 SYGVNS. The CDR3 is 13 amino acids. The ends were cut back, 6 bases at V and 0 bases at J, with 7 bases in the middle. The CDR3 spells CASRTGSTDTQYF. In DNA, the CDR3 is TGTGCCAGCAGAACAGGGAGCACAGATACGCAGTATTTT.

This clone was seen only once. The chain employs TRBV9 and TRBJ1-3; D remains unclear. The ends were cut back, 4 bases at V and 0 bases at J, with 14 bases in the middle. The CDR3 length is 16 residues. Germline assignment: CDR1 SGDLS and CDR2 YYNGEE. The CDR3 sequence is CASSSLRGDSGNTIYF. Written as DNA, the CDR3 is TGTGCCAGCAGCTCTCTTCGAGGTGACTCTGGAAACACCATATATTTT.

A single count supports this clone. The chain uses TRBV6-1 and TRBJ1-6; D possibly corresponds to TRBD1 (5 bases). Germline loops: CDR1 MNHNS, CDR2 SASEGT. The CDR3 consists of 16 residues. V gave up 4 bases and J gave up 0 bases, with 10 bases separating them. In nucleotides, the CDR3 is TGTGCCAGCAGTGGGGGGACTAGCTCCTATAATTCACCCCTCCACTTT. Translated: CASSGGTSSYNSPLHF.

The chain joins TRBV7-9 to TRBJ2-7; 11 nucleotides align to TRBD2. Germline V gene data show CDR1 as SEHNR and CDR2 as FQNEAQ (reference sequence). The CDR3 spans 16 residues. J gave up 6 bases and V 6 bases, and 13 bases lay outside the gene matches. The CDR3 is CASSSTSGSSTGEQYF. The DNA of the CDR3 is TGTGCCAGCAGTTCAACTAGCGGGAGCAGTACAGGCGAGCAGTACTTC.

This clone was seen only a few times. The chain employs TRBV4-1 and TRBJ2-4; 7 bases match TRBD2. With 1 base clipped from V and 7 bases from J, the junction kept 4 bases outside the gene matches. This CDR3 has 14 amino acids. The germline V gene has CDR1 MGHRA and CDR2 YSYEKL. CDR3 coding DNA: TGCGCCAGCAGCCAAGTAGGGGAGGGGAACATTCAGTACTTC. Its translation is CASSQVGEGNIQYF.

The chain recombines TRBV30 with TRBJ2-7; 9 bases map to TRBD1. The CDR3 sequence is 12 residues long. J gave up 7 bases and V 4 bases, and 5 bases lay outside the gene matches. Germline CDR1 is GTSNPN and CDR2 is SVGIG (reference sequence). CDR3 sequence reads: CAWTRTGDEQYF. CDR3 bases: TGTGCCTGGACCCGGACAGGGGATGAGCAGTACTTC.

This chain connects TRBV4-2 to TRBJ2-7; tentative D call: TRBD2 (7 bases). The V and J ends lost 0 bases and 0 bases respectively, with 12 bases between them. Germline CDR1 is LGHNA and CDR2 is YNFKEQ. The CDR3 is made up of 16 amino acids. This CDR3 reads CASSQEGGVSSYEQYF. CDR3 DNA: TGTGCCAGCAGCCAAGAAGGGGGGGTCAGCTCCTACGAGCAGTACTTC.

The chain employs TRBV29-1 and TRBJ1-2; unclear D gene. Trimming took off 1 base at V and 7 bases at J, with 16 bases between the two ends. The CDR3 has 14 amino acids. Germline V lookup: CDR1 SQVTM, CDR2 ANQGSEA. In DNA, the CDR3 is TGCAGCGTTGAAGGGAAGTTGGCGGCGAGTGGCTACACCTTC. Protein product: CSVEGKLAASGYTF. The whole variable domain, filled in from reference TRBV29-1 and TRBJ1-2, reads SAVISQKPSRDICQRGTSLTIQCQVDSQVTMMFWYRQQPGQSLTLIATANQGSEATYESGFVIDKFPISRPNLTFSTLTVSNMSPEDSSIYLCSVEGKLAASGYTFGSGTRLTVV.

This chain joins TRBV7-2 and TRBJ1-3; 7 bases are a match to TRBD1. The V segment lost 5 bases and the J segment 9 bases; nucleotides outside the gene matches: 13. Germline values: CDR1 SGHTA, CDR2 FQGNSA. The CDR3 contains 15 residues. This CDR3 is CASSIRQGGTSTIYF. DNA for the CDR3: TGTGCCAGCAGCATCCGACAGGGTGGGACGAGCACCATATATTTT.

The CDR3, as DNA: TGTGCCAGCAGCTCCGAGGGGGAATATACGCAGTATTTT. Translated, it gives CASSSEGEYTQYF. The chain uses TRBV7-3 and TRBJ2-3; possibly TRBD1 for D (6 bases). V lost 4 bases to trimming and J lost 7 bases, with 12 bases between them. The germline V gene encodes CDR1 SGHTA and CDR2 FQGTGA. The CDR3 is 13 amino acids.

This clone was picked up one time. The chain recombines TRBV6-2 or TRBV6-3 with TRBJ1-2; 10 bases map to TRBD1. The CDR3 contains 16 residues. V dropped 0 bases and J dropped 3; count of bases not matched to a gene: 4. From germline, CDR1 is MNHEY and CDR2 SVGEGT. The CDR3 loop reads CASSYSGQGPYYGYTF. In DNA, the CDR3 is TGTGCCAGCAGTTACTCGGGACAGGGGCCTTACTATGGCTACACCTTC.

The rearrangement links TRBV10-3 to TRBJ1-5; no firm D call. CDR1 and CDR2 from the germline V gene are ENHRY and SYGVKD. The V and J ends lost 0 bases and 4 bases respectively, with 7 bases between them. This CDR3 is 14 amino acids long. The CDR3, as DNA: TGTGCCATCAGTGAGTCGAGTCTAAATCAGCCCCAGCATTTT. Protein: CAISESSLNQPQHF.

The chain is built from TRBV19 and TRBJ2-7; D is uncertain. Trimming cost V 6 bases and J 1 base, with 10 bases left between them. Germline V gives CDR1 LNHDA, CDR2 SQIVND (reference sequence). This CDR3 has 13 amino acids. CDR3 coding DNA: TGTGCCAGTAGCCTTGGGTTTTCCTACGAGCAGTACTTC. It codes for CASSLGFSYEQYF.

This clone has a single count. The V call is TRBV5-4, the J call TRBJ1-4; possible D gene TRBD1, 6 bases. This CDR3 spans 15 amino acids. CDR1 is SGHNT, CDR2 YYREEE, per germline (reference sequence). With 0 bases removed from V and 3 bases from J, the gap between germline ends came to 9 bases. In DNA, the CDR3 is TGTGCCAGCAGCTTGGACAGGGCGCCTAATGAAAAACTGTTTTTT. Encoded protein: CASSLDRAPNEKLFF.

This chain joins TRBV19 and TRBJ2-1; 9 positions agree with TRBD1. Per the germline V gene, CDR1 is LNHDA and CDR2 is SQIVND (reference sequence). V trimming: 8 bases; J trimming: 0 bases; junction bases outside the gene matches: 8. This CDR3 has 16 residues. In nucleotides, the CDR3 is TGTGCCAGTTCTTCAACAGGGGGCCTCTCCTACAATGAGCAGTTCTTC. The encoded protein is CASSSTGGLSYNEQFF.